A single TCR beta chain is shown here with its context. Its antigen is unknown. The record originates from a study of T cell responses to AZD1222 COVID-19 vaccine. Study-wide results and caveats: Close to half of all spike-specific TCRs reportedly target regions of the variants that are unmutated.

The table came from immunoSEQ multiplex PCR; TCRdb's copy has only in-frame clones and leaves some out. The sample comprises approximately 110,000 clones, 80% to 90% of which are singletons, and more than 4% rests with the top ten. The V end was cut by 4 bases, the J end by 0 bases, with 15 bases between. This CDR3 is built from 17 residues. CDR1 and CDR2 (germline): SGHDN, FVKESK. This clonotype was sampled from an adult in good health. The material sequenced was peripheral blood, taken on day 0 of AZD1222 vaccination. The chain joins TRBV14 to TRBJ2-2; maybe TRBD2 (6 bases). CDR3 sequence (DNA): TGTGCCAGCAGCCGAAGCGGGCGGCTTTCGAACACCGGGGAGCTGTTTTTT. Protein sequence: CASSRSGRLSNTGELFF.